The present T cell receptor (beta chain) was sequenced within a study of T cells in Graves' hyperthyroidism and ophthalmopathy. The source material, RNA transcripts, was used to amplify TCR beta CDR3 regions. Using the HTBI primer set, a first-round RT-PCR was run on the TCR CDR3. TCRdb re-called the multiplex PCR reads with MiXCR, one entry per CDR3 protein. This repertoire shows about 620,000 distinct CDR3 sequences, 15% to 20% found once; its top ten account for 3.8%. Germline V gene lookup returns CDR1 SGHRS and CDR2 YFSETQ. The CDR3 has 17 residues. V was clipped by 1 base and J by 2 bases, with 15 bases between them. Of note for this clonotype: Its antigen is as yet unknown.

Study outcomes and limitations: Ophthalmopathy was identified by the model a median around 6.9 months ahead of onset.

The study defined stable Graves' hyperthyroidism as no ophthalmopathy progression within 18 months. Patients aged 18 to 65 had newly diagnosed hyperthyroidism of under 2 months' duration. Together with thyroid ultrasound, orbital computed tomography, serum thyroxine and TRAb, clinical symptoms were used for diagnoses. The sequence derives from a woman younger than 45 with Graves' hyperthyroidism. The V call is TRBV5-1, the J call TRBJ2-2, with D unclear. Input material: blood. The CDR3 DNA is TGCGCCAGCAGCTTGTTCTCCGGACGCTCAAACACCGGGGAGCTGTTTTTT. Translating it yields CASSLFSGRSNTGELFF.